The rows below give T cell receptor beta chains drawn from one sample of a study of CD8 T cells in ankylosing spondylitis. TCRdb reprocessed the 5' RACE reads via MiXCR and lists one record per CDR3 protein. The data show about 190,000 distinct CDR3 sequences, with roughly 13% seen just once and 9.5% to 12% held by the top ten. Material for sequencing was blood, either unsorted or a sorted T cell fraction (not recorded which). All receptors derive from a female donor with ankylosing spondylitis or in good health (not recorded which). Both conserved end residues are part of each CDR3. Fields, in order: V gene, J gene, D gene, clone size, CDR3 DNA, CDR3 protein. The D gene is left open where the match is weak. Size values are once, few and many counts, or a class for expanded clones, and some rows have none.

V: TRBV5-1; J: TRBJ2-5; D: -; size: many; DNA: TGCGCCAGCAGCTTGCCTAGCTGGGGACAAGAGACCCAGTACTTC; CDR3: CASSLPSWGQETQYF
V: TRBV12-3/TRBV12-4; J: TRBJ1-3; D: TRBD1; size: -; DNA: TGTGCCAGCAGCCCCAAGCGGACAGGGCCGGGAAACACCATATATTTT; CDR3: CASSPKRTGPGNTIYF
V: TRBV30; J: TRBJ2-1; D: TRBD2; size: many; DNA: TGTGCCTGGAGACTACTAGCGGGGTCGTACAATGAGCAGTTCTTC; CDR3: CAWRLLAGSYNEQFF
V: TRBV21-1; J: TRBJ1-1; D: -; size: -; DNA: TGTGCCAGCAGCTCTCGGGCCCTCAACTCTGAAGCTTTCTTT; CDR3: CASSSRALNSEAFF
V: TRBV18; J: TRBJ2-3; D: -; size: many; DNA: TGTGCCAGCTCACCACAGGGCACAGATACGCAGTATTTT; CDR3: CASSPQGTDTQYF
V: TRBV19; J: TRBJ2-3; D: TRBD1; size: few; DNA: TGTGCCAGTAGTACTCCCCCGGGACAGGCGCAGTATTTT; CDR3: CASSTPPGQAQYF
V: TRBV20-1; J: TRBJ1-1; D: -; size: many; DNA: TGCAGTGCTAGAGAGGGGGGCAGGGTCCCAACTGAAGCTTTCTTT; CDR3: CSAREGGRVPTEAFF
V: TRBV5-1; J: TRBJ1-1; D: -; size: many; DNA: TGCGCCAGCAGCTTGGATCGGCAGGGGAGCACTGAAGCTTTCTTT; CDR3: CASSLDRQGSTEAFF
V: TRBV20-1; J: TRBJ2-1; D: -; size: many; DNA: TGCAGTGCCCGAGAGGTGGGACCAAATGAGCAGTTCTTC; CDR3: CSAREVGPNEQFF
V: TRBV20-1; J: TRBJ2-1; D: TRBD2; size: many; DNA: TGCAGTGCTAAAAGCGGGTCGGCGGGAGGGGGTGAGCAGTTCTTC; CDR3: CSAKSGSAGGGEQFF
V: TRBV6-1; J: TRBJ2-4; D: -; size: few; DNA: TGTGCCAGCAGTCGCAGGCTTCGGACCGGTGGGGCCAAAAACATTCAGTACTTC; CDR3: CASSRRLRTGGAKNIQYF
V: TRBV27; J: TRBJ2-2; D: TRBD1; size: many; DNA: TGTGCCAGCAGTTCCGGACAGGGCGGGACCGGGGAGCTGTTTTTT; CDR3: CASSSGQGGTGELFF
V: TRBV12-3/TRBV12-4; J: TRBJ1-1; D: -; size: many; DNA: TGTGCCAGCAGTTTGGTGGGGAACACTGAAGCTTTCTTT; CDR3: CASSLVGNTEAFF
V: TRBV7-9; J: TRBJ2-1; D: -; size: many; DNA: TGTGCCAGCAGCCTCCCCGCGGGGAATGAGCAGTTCTTC; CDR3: CASSLPAGNEQFF
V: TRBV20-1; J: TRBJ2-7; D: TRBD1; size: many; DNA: TGCAGTGCGCCGACAGGGTTCGGCGAGCAGTACTTC; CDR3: CSAPTGFGEQYF
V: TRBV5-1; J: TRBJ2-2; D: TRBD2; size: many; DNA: TGCGCCAGCAGACAAATTAGCGGGACCACCGGGGAGCTGTTTTTT; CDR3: CASRQISGTTGELFF
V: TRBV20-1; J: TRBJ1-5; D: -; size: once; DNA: TGCAGTGCTAGAGATTTTCAGGGGAATCAGCCCCAGCATTTT; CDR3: CSARDFQGNQPQHF
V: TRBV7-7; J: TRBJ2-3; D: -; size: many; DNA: TGTGCTAGCAGCTTAGCAGAGCAGGATACGCAGTATTTT; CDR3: CASSLAEQDTQYF
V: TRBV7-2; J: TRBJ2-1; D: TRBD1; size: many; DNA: TGTGCCAGCATACTACCAGGGGGCTACAATGAGCAGTTCTTC; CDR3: CASILPGGYNEQFF
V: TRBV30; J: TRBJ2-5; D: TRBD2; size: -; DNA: TGTGCCTGGAGACAAACTAGCGCCAACCTCCAGGAGACCCAGTACTTC; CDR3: CAWRQTSANLQETQYF
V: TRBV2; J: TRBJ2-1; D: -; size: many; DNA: TGTGCCAGCAGTAGGCAGACCCCAGAGCAGTTCTTC; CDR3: CASSRQTPEQFF
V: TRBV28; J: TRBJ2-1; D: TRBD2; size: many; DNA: TGTGCCAGCATCGGAGCGGGAGTCGACAATGAGCAGTTCTTC; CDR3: CASIGAGVDNEQFF
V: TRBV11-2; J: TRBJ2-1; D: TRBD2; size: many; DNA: TGTGCCAGCAGCATCGGCTCCGGGACTAGCGGGAGTGGCAATGAGCAGTTCTTC; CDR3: CASSIGSGTSGSGNEQFF
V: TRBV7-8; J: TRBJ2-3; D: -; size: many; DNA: TGTGCCAGCAGCTCGGGGTCTAGCGCCACGCAGTATTTT; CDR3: CASSSGSSATQYF
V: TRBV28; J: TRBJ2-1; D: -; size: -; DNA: TGTGCCAGCAGTCGAGGGGGCGGAGGGCTTATTGGTGAGCAGTTCTTC; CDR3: CASSRGGGGLIGEQFF
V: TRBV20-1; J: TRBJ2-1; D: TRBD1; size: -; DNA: TGCAGTGCTAGAGACTGGACAGGGCCCTCCTACAATGAGCAGTTCTTC; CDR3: CSARDWTGPSYNEQFF
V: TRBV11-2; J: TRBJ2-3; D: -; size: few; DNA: TGTGCCAGCAGCCCCCGGGGGAGTGTGGTAGATACGCAGTATTTT; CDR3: CASSPRGSVVDTQYF
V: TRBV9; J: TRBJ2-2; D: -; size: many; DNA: TGTGCCAGCAGCGTAGAAGAAAGAACCGGGGAGCTGTTTTTT; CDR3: CASSVEERTGELFF